Listed below are T cell receptor beta chains from one sample, sequenced in a study of shared clonotypes between healthy human individuals. Produced via immunoSEQ multiplex PCR; TCRdb's table is partial and in-frame only. This sample has around 100,000 clones, with around 66% found just once. The sequencing sample was made of memory CD8+ T cells sorted from blood. The source is a young woman in good health. CDR3s include the opening cysteine and the closing phenylalanine or tryptophan. Fields, in order: CDR3 DNA, CDR3 protein, clone size, J gene, D gene, V gene. A D gene is named only where the DNA matches it firmly. The size field is filled for only some rows; it gives once, few, many or a size class.

TGTGCCACCAGCAAGAGACAGGGTGCTAATGAAAAACTGTTTTTT	CATSKRQGANEKLFF	NA	TRBJ1-4	TRBD1	TRBV15
TGTGCCAGCAGCCTAGGGGACAGGGGTACTGAAGCTTTCTTT	CASSLGDRGTEAFF	NA	TRBJ1-1	TRBD1	TRBV7-8
TGTGCCAGCAGCCAAGTTCTAACTAGAAATGAGCAGTTCTTC	CASSQVLTRNEQFF	few	TRBJ2-1	NA	TRBV4-2
TGTGCCAGCAGCCGGAGCAGCACAGATACGCAGTATTTT	CASSRSSTDTQYF	once	TRBJ2-3	NA	TRBV5-6
TGCGCCAGCAGCCAAGAGGAGTCTAGCGGGAGCGGATTCGAGCAGTACTTC	CASSQEESSGSGFEQYF	few	TRBJ2-7	TRBD2	TRBV4-1
TGTGCCAGCAGCCAAGGGCGGGAATTTAGTGAGCAGTTCTTC	CASSQGREFSEQFF	NA	TRBJ2-1	NA	TRBV7-9
TGTGCCAGCAGGGACAGGGTTTTATCTTTT	CASRDRVLSF	NA	TRBJ1-4	TRBD1	TRBV6-1
TGCGCCAGCAGCCACACAGAGACAGGGAATGAGCAGTTCTTC	CASSHTETGNEQFF	few	TRBJ2-1	TRBD1	TRBV4-1
TGTGCCAGCAGCGCACAGAACAGGGTAACCGGGGAGCTGTTTTTT	CASSAQNRVTGELFF	once	TRBJ2-2	NA	TRBV7-8
TGCGCCAGCAGCCGCCGGGACAGGGGCGGTACCACCGGGGAGCTGTTTTTT	CASSRRDRGGTTGELFF	NA	TRBJ2-2	TRBD1	TRBV5-1
TGTGCCAGCAGCCGTCCATATGTTCTGATGAACACTGAAGCTTTCTTT	CASSRPYVLMNTEAFF	once	TRBJ1-1	NA	TRBV12-1
TGTGCCAGCAGTTTGACCTCGCGCCGTGGCTACACCTTC	CASSLTSRRGYTF	NA	TRBJ1-2	NA	TRBV27
TGTGCCAGCAGCTTCGGGGGGGGCACAGATACGCAGTATTTT	CASSFGGGTDTQYF	NA	TRBJ2-3	TRBD2	TRBV9
TGTGCCAGTAGTATAGCCTTGGGGTCTGAAGCTTTCTTT	CASSIALGSEAFF	NA	TRBJ1-1	NA	TRBV19
TGTGCCAGCAGCCTCGGGGAGACAGGGAGGAATGAAAAACTGTTTTTT	CASSLGETGRNEKLFF	NA	TRBJ1-4	TRBD1	TRBV6-6
TGTGCCAGCAGCCAGGACAGGCCCTCCTACAATGAGCAGTTCTTC	CASSQDRPSYNEQFF	NA	TRBJ2-1	TRBD1	TRBV4-2
TGTGCCAGCAACAGGGGTCGACTAGCGGACTACAATGAGCAGTTCTTC	CASNRGRLADYNEQFF	NA	TRBJ2-1	TRBD2	TRBV2
TGTGCCAGCAGCCGGGGATCGGCCATACGGGATACGCAGTATTTT	CASSRGSAIRDTQYF	NA	TRBJ2-3	NA	TRBV7-6
TGCGCCAGCCGCTCAGGGGGATCCCATTACTACGAGCAGTACTTC	CASRSGGSHYYEQYF	NA	TRBJ2-7	TRBD1	TRBV5-1
TGTGCCAGCAGATTTACAGGGTCCAATCAGCCCCAGCATTTT	CASRFTGSNQPQHF	NA	TRBJ1-5	NA	TRBV6-6
TGCGCCAGCAGCATCGGGACAGGGGGAGTTGAGCAGTTCTTC	CASSIGTGGVEQFF	NA	TRBJ2-1	TRBD1	TRBV5-1
TGTGCCGGGGGGAAAAAGTACGAGCAGTACTTC	CAGGKKYEQYF	NA	TRBJ2-7	NA	TRBV7-9
TGTGCCAGCAGTTTATTCCCGGACAGTTATGGCTACACCTTC	CASSLFPDSYGYTF	NA	TRBJ1-2	NA	TRBV27
TGTGCCAGCAGCCAAGATTGGGCGGGTTACGAGCAGTACTTC	CASSQDWAGYEQYF	NA	TRBJ2-7	NA	TRBV7-9
TGTGCCAGCAGGGCGGGATTACAAGAGACCCAGTACTTC	CASRAGLQETQYF	many	TRBJ2-5	NA	TRBV25-1
TGTGCCAGCAGCTCCCAGGGGGGGGCTTATAGCAATCAGCCCCAGCATTTT	CASSSQGGAYSNQPQHF	NA	TRBJ1-5	TRBD1	TRBV5-5
TGTGCCAGCAGCCAAAATCCCCCTCGTCTAGCGGGGTTTTACGAGCAGTACTTC	CASSQNPPRLAGFYEQYF	NA	TRBJ2-7	TRBD2	TRBV14
TGCGCCAGCGGGCCGACAGGGGACCGGACCGGGGAGCTGTTTTTT	CASGPTGDRTGELFF	NA	TRBJ2-2	TRBD1	TRBV5-1
TGTGCCAGCAGCTTGGAGGGATTAATCTCTGGGGCCAACGTCCTGACTTTC	CASSLEGLISGANVLTF	NA	TRBJ2-6	NA	TRBV5-6
TGTGCCAGCAGTGCCGTAGGGGGGAGCTCCTACAATGAGCAGTTCTTC	CASSAVGGSSYNEQFF	few	TRBJ2-1	NA	TRBV7-9
TGTGCCAGCAGTTGGGAGAGGGGAGTGAACACTGAAGCTTTCTTT	CASSWERGVNTEAFF	NA	TRBJ1-1	NA	TRBV28
TGTGCCAGCTCACTCCCAACCCAGGGGAGGACAGATACGCAGTATTTT	CASSLPTQGRTDTQYF	NA	TRBJ2-3	NA	TRBV18
TGCGCCAGCAGCTTGGTTGGACAGGTATCTGGCTACACCTTC	CASSLVGQVSGYTF	NA	TRBJ1-2	TRBD1	TRBV5-1
TGCGCCAGCAGCCTGACTAGGACGGGGGAGCTGTTTTTT	CASSLTRTGELFF	NA	TRBJ2-2	NA	TRBV5-1
TGCGCCAGCAGTGCGGGACATTCTAGCTCTGGGGCCAACGTCCTGACTTTC	CASSAGHSSSGANVLTF	many	TRBJ2-6	NA	TRBV10-1
TGCGCCAGCAGCCCCGGGACACCTGGAAACACCATATATTTT	CASSPGTPGNTIYF	NA	TRBJ1-3	NA	TRBV5-1
TGTGCCAGCAGCGTCGGACTAGCGGACTCCTACGAGCAGTACTTC	CASSVGLADSYEQYF	few	TRBJ2-7	TRBD2	TRBV9
TGCGCCAGCAGTGTTGGGGGAGGGGATTACAATGAGCAGTTCTTC	CASSVGGGDYNEQFF	NA	TRBJ2-1	TRBD2	TRBV10-1